This TCR beta chain was identified in a study of regulatory T cells in long-lasting Graves disease. General observations from the study: Among persistent patients, a larger number of public clonotypes were shared (over 2,500) than among newly diagnosed patients (roughly 910).

There are a few counts of this clonotype. Antigen: not known. The CDR3 consists of 12 residues. The V end was cut by 11 bases, the J end by 4 bases, with 14 bases between. From germline, CDR1 is ENHRY and CDR2 SYGVKD. Arm-PCR of CDR3 regions and iRepertoire HTBI primers were the basis on which TCR beta libraries were built. TCRdb used MiXCR to reprocess the multiplex PCR reads, holding one entry per CDR3 protein. The data contain about 660,000 distinct CDR3 sequences, around 30% of them singletons. Time point described: persistent/refractory GD, antithyroid drugs over 5 years with positive TRAb. Scientists built the TCR library using RNA that was extracted from PBMCs.

The origin of this receptor is a female donor with Graves disease. This chain joins TRBV10-3 and TRBJ1-2; D possibly corresponds to TRBD1 (6 bases). The sequences come from peripheral blood mononuclear cells (PBMCs), collected when the disease was refractory, from a patient treated with antithyroid drugs. DNA for the CDR3: TGTGCCGTATCCCGGGACACCTATGGCTACACCTTC. Its protein product is CAVSRDTYGYTF.